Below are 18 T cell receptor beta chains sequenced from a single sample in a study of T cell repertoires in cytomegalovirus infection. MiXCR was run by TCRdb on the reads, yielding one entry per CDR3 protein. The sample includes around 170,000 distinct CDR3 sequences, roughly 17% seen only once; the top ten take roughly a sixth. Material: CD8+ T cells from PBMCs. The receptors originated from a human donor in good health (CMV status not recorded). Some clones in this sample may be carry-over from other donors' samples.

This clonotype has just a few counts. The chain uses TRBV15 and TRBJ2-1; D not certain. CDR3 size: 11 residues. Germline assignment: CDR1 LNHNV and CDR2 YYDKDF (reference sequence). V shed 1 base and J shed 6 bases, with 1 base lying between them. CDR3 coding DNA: TGTGCCACCAGCAGAGGCAATGAGCAGTTCTTC. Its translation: CATSRGNEQFF.

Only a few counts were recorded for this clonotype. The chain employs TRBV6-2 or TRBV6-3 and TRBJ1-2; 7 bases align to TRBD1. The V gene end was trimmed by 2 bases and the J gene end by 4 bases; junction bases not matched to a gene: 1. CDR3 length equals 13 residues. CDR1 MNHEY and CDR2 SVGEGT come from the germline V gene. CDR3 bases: TGTGCCAGCAGTTACGGGACAGTCTATGGCTACACCTTC. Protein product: CASSYGTVYGYTF.

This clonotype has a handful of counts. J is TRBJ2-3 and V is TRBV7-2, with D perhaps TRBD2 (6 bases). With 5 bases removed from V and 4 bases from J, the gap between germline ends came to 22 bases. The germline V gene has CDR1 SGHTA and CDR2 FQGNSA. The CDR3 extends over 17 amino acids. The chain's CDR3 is CASSTSPVGPAADTQYF. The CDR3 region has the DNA TGTGCCAGCAGCACTAGCCCGGTGGGACCCGCGGCAGATACGCAGTATTTT.

The CDR3 loop reads CASSSPTGSGNQPQHF. As DNA, the CDR3 is TGTGCCAGCAGTTCGCCGACAGGGAGCGGCAATCAGCCCCAGCATTTT. The chain joins TRBV6-6 to TRBJ1-5; 7 bases map to TRBD1. This CDR3 has 16 amino acids. V dropped 4 bases and J dropped 2; count of bases not matched to a gene: 8. Germline values: CDR1 MNHNY, CDR2 SVGAGI (reference sequence).

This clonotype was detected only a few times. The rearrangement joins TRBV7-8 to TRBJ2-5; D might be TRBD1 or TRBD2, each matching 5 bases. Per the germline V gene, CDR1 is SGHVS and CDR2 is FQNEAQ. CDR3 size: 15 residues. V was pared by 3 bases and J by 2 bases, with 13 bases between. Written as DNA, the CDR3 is TGTGCCAGCAGCTTCGTGGTCGGGGCACAAGAGACCCAGTACTTC. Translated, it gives CASSFVVGAQETQYF.

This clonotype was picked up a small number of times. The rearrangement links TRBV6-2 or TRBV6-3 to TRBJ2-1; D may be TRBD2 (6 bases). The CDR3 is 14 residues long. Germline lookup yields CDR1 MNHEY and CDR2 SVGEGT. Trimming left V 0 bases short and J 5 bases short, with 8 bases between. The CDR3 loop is CASSYSLANNEQFF. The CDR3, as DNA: TGTGCCAGCAGTTACTCACTAGCCAACAATGAGCAGTTCTTC.

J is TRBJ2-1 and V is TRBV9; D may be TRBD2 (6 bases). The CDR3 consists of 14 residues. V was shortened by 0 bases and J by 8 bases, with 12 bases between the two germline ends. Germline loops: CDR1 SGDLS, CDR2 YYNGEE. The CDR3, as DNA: TGTGCCAGCAGCGTAGGTCGACTAGTTGATGAGCAGTTCTTC. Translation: CASSVGRLVDEQFF.

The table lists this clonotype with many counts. Here the CDR3 DNA reads TGTGCCAGCAGCCCCACACGGTCGCGTAGTCTTGGTGAGCAGTTCTTC. This encodes CASSPTRSRSLGEQFF. The chain combines TRBV7-6 with TRBJ2-1; D not resolved. The germline gives CDR1 SGHVS, CDR2 FNYEAQ. Trimming pared 5 bases from V and 9 bases from J, leaving 23 bases between. The CDR3 spans 16 residues.

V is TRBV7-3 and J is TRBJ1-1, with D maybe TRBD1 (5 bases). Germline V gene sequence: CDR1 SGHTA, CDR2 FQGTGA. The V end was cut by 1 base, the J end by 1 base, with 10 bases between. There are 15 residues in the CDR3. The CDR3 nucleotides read TGTGCCAGCAGCTTAAAGCCAGGGAGGAACACTGAAGCTTTCTTT. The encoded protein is CASSLKPGRNTEAFF.

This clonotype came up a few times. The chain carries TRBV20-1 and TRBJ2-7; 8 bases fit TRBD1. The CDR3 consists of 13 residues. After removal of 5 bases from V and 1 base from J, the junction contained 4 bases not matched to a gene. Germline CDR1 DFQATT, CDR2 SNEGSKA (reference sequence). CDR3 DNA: TGCAGTGCTGCAGGGGGCGGGTCCTACGAGCAGTACTTC. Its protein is CSAAGGGSYEQYF.

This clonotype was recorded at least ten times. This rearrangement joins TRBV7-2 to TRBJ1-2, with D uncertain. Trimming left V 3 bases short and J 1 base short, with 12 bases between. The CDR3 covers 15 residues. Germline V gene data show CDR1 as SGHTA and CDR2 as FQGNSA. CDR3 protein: CASSFGQHLNYGYTF. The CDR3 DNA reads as TGTGCCAGCAGCTTCGGTCAGCATCTTAACTATGGCTACACCTTC.

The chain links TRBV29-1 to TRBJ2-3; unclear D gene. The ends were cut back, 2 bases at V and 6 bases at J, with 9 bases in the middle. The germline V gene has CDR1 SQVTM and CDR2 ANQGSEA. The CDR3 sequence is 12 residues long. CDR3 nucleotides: TGCAGCGTTGAACGTGGGTCGGATACGCAGTATTTT. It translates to CSVERGSDTQYF.

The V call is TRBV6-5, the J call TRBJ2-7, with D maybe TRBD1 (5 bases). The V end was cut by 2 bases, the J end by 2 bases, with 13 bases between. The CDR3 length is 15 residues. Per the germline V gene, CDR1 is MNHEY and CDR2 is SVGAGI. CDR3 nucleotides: TGTGCCAGCAGTTACGGGGCTCCCAAAACCTACGAGCAGTACTTC. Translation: CASSYGAPKTYEQYF.

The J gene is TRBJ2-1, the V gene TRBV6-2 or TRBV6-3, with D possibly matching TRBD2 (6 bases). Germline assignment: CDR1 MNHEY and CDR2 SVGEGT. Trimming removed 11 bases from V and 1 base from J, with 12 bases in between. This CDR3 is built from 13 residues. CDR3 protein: CAGSGTSYNEQFF. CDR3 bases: TGTGCCGGCTCCGGGACTTCCTACAATGAGCAGTTCTTC.

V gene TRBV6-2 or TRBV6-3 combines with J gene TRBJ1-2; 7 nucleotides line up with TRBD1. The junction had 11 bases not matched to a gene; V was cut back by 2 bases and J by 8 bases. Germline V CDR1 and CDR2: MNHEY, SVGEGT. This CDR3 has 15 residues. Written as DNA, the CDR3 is TGTGCCAGCAGTTACCTCCCGACAGGGAGGATCGGCTACACCTTC. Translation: CASSYLPTGRIGYTF.

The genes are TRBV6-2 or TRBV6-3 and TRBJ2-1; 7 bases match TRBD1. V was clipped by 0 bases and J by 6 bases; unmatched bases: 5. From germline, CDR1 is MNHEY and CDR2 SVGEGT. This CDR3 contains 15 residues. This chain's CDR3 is CASSYSLTGINEQFF. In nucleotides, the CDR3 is TGTGCCAGCAGTTACTCCCTGACAGGGATCAATGAGCAGTTCTTC.

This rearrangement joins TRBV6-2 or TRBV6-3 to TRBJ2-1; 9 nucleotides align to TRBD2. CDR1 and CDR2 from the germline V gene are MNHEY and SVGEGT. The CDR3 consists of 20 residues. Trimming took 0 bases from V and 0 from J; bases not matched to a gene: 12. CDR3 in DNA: TGTGCCAGCAGTTACTCCCCGGGACTAGCTACGGGGATCTCCTACAATGAGCAGTTCTTC. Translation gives CASSYSPGLATGISYNEQFF.

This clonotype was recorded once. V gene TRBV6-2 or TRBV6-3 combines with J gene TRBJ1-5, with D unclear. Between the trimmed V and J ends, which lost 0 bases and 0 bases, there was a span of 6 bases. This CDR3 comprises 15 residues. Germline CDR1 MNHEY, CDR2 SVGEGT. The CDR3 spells CASSYSAYSNQPQHF. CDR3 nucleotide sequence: TGTGCCAGCAGTTACTCTGCCTATAGCAATCAGCCCCAGCATTTT.